The source of this TCR beta chain is a study of T cell responses to AZD1222 COVID-19 vaccine. TCRdb keeps only in-frame clones here, not all; method: immunoSEQ multiplex PCR. The sample records some 97,000 clones, about 89% being singletons. Deletions cut 3 bases from V and 0 bases from J, with 10 bases between. Germline CDR1 reads SEHNR; CDR2 reads FQNEAQ (reference sequence). The CDR3 runs to 15 residues. The sequencing here drew on peripheral blood, taken on day 0 of MenACWY control vaccination. This TCR was sampled from an adult in good health. The chain combines TRBV7-9 with TRBJ2-3, with a possible D match to TRBD2 (5 bases). The CDR3 spells CASSFAGESTDTQYF. The CDR3 region has the DNA TGTGCCAGCAGCTTTGCGGGTGAGAGCACAGATACGCAGTATTTT.